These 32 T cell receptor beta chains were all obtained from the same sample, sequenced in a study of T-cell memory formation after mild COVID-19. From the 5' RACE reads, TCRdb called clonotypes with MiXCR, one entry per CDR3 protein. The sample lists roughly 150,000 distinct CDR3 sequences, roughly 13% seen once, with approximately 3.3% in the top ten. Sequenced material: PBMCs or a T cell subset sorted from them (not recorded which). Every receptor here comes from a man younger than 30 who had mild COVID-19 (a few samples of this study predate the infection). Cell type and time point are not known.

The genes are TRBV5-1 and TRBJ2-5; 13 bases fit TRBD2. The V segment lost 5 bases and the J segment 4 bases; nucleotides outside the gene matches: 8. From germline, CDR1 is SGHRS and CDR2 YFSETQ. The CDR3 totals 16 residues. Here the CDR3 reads CASRAGLAGDRETQYF. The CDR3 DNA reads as TGCGCCAGCAGGGCCGGACTAGCGGGGGATAGAGAGACCCAGTACTTC. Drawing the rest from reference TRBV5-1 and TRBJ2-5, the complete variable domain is KAGVTQTPRYLIKTRGQQVTLSCSPISGHRSVSWYQQTPGQGLQFLFEYFSETQRNKGNFPGRFSGRQFSNSRSEMNVSTLELGDSALYLCASRAGLAGDRETQYFGPGTRLLVL.

The chain's CDR3 is CASSYSMVRETQYF. CDR3 bases: TGTGCCAGCAGTTACTCAATGGTTCGGGAGACCCAGTACTTC. The chain combines TRBV6-5 with TRBJ2-5, with D uncertain. The V end was cut by 0 bases, the J end by 5 bases, with 10 bases between. CDR3 length: 14 amino acids. Germline V lookup: CDR1 MNHEY, CDR2 SVGAGI.

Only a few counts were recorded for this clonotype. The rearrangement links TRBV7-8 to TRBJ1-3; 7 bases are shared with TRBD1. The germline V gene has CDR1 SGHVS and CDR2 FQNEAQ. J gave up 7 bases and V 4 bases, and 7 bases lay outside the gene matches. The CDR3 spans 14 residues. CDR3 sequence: CASSSGQRGNTIYF. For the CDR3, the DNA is TGTGCCAGCAGCTCGGGACAGAGAGGGAACACCATATATTTT.

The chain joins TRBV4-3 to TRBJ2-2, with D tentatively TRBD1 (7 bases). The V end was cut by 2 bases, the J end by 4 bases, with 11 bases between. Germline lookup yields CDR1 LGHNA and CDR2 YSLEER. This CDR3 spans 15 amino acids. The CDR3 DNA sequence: TGCGCCAGCAGCCAAAGACAGGGAGGCACCGGGGAGCTGTTTTTT. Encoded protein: CASSQRQGGTGELFF.

CDR3 in DNA: TGTGCCAGCTCCCCGAATCAGGGCCGGAATCAGCCCCAGCATTTT. The encoded protein is CASSPNQGRNQPQHF. This chain uses TRBV18 with TRBJ1-5; weak D call: TRBD1 (5 bases). The CDR3 has 15 residues. From germline, CDR1 is KGHSH and CDR2 LQKENI. V was shortened by 6 bases and J by 4 bases, with 16 bases between the two germline ends.

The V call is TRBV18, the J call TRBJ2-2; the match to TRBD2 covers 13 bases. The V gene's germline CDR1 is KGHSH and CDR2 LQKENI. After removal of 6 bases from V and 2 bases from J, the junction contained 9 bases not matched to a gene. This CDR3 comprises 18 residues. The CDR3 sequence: CASSPGLAGAANTGELFF. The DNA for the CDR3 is TGTGCCAGCTCCCCCGGACTAGCGGGGGCCGCCAACACCGGGGAGCTGTTTTTT.

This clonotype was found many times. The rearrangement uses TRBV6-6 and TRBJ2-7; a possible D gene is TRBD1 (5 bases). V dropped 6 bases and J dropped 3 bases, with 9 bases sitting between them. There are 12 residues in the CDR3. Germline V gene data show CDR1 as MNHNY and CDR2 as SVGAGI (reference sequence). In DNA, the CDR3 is TGTGCCAGCAGCTCCGACAGCTACGAGCAGTACTTC. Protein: CASSSDSYEQYF.

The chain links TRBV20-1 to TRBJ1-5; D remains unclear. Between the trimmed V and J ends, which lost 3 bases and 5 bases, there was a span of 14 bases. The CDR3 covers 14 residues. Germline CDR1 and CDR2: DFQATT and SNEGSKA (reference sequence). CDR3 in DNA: TGCAGTGCTAGTATACCAGGACTACATCAGCCCCAGCATTTT. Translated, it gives CSASIPGLHQPQHF.

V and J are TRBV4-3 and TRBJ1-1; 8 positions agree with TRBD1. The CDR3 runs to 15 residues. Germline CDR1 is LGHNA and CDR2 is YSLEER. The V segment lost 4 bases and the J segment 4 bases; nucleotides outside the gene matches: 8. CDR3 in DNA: TGCGCCAGCAGCCGACGGACAGGGAGAGGCACTGAAGCTTTCTTT. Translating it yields CASSRRTGRGTEAFF.

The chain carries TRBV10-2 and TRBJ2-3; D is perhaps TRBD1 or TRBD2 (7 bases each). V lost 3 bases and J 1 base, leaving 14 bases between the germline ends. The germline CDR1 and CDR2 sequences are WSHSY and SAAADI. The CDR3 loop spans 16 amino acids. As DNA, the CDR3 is TGCGCCAGCAGTGATCGACAGGGAGGGGGCACAGATACGCAGTATTTT. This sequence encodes CASSDRQGGGTDTQYF.

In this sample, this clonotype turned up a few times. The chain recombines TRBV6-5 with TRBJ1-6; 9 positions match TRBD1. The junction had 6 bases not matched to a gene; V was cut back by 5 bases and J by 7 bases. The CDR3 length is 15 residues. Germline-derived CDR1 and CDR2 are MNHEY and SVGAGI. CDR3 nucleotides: TGTGCCAGCAGTCTAGGACAGGGGTACAATTCACCCCTCCACTTT. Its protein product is CASSLGQGYNSPLHF.

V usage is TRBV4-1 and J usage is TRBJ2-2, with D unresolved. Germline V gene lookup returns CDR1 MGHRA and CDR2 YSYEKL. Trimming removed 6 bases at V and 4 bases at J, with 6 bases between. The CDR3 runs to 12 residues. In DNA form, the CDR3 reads TGCGCCAGCAGAGGGCTCACCGGGGAGCTGTTTTTT. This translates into CASRGLTGELFF.

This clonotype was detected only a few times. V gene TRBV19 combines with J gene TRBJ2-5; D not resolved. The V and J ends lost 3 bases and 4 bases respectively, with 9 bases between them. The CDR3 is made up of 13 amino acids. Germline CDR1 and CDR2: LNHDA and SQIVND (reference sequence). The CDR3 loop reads CASSISLRETQYF. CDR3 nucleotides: TGTGCCAGTAGTATTTCCTTACGAGAGACCCAGTACTTC.

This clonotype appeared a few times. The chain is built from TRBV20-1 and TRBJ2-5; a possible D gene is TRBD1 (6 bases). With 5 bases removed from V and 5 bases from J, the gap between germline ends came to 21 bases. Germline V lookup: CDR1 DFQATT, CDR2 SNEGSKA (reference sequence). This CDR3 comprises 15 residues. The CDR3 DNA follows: TGCAGTGCTTATCCGGGACAAGCAAGGGGTGAGACCCAGTACTTC. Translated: CSAYPGQARGETQYF.

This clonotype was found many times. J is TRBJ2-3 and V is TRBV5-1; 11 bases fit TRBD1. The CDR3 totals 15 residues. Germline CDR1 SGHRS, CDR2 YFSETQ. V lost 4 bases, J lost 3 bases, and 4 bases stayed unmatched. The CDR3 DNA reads TGCGCCAGCAGCAGTGGGACAGGGGGGACAGATACGCAGTATTTT. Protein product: CASSSGTGGTDTQYF.

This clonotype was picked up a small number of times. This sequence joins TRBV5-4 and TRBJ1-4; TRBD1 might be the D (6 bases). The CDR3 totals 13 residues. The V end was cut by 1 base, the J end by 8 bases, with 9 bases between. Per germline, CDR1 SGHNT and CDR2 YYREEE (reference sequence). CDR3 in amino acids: CASSLRGQEKLFF. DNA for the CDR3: TGTGCCAGCAGCTTGCGGGGGCAGGAAAAACTGTTTTTT.

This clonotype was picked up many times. The CDR3 spells CASSSQTNTEAFF. In DNA, the CDR3 is TGCGCCAGCAGCTCACAGACAAACACTGAAGCTTTCTTT. The rearrangement joins TRBV5-1 to TRBJ1-1; D uncertain. Trimming left V 3 bases short and J 2 bases short, with 8 bases between. There are 13 residues in the CDR3. The germline gives CDR1 SGHRS, CDR2 YFSETQ.

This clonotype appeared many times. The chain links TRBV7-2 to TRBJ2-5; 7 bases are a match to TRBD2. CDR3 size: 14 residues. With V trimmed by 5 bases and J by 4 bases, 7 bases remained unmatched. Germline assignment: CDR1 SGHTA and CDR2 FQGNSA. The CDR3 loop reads CASSPWGGGETQYF. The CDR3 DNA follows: TGTGCCAGCAGCCCGTGGGGGGGTGGAGAGACCCAGTACTTC. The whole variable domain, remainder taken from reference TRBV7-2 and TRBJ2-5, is GAGVSQSPSNKVTEKGKDVELRCDPISGHTALYWYRQSLGQGLEFLIYFQGNSAPDKSGLPSDRFSAERTGGSVSTLTIQRTQQEDSAVYLCASSPWGGGETQYFGPGTRLLVL.

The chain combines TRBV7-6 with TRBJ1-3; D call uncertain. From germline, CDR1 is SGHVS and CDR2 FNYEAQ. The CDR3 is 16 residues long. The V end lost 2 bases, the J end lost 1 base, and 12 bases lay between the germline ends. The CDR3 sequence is CASSLRVMNSGNTIYF. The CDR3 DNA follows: TGTGCCAGCAGCTTACGAGTCATGAATTCTGGAAACACCATATATTTT.

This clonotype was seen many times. The CDR3 DNA sequence: TGTGCCAGCAGCTCCACGGGACAGGGGAATGGAAACACCATATATTTT. Its protein is CASSSTGQGNGNTIYF. The chain joins TRBV28 to TRBJ1-3; 10 positions match TRBD1. Germline lookup yields CDR1 MDHEN and CDR2 SYDVKM. The CDR3 has 16 residues. Losses at the gene ends were 6 bases for V and 3 bases for J; bases not matched to a gene: 8.

CDR3 nucleotide sequence: TGTGCCAGCACGCCTGGGGTAGAGACCCAGTACTTC. Its translation is CASTPGVETQYF. V is TRBV6-2 or TRBV6-3 and J is TRBJ2-5; no definite D call. V shed 7 bases and J shed 4 bases, with 10 bases lying between them. The CDR3 runs to 12 residues. Germline CDR1 reads MNHEY; CDR2 reads SVGEGT.

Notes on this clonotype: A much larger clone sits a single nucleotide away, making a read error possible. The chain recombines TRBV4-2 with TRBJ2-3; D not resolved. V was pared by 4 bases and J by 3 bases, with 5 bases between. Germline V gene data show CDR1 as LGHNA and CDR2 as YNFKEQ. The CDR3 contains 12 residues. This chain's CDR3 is CASSPETDTQYF. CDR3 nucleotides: TGTGCCAGCAGCCCTGAGACAGATACGCAGTATTTT.

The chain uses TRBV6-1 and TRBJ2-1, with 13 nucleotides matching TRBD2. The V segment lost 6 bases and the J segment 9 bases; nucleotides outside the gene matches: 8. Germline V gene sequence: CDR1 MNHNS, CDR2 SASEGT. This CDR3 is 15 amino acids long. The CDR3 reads CASRSLAGGLTEQFF. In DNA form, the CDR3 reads TGTGCCAGCAGGTCACTAGCGGGGGGGCTCACTGAGCAGTTCTTC.

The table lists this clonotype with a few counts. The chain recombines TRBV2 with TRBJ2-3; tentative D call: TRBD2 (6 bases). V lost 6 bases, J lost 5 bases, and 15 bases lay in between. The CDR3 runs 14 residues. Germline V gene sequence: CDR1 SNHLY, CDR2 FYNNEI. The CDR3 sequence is CASRRTMFQDTQYF. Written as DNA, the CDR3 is TGTGCCAGCAGGAGGACTATGTTTCAAGATACGCAGTATTTT.

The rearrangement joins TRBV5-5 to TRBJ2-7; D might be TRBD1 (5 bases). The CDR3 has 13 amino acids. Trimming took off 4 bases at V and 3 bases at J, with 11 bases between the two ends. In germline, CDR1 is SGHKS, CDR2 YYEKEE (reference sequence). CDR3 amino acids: CASSVTGFYEQYV. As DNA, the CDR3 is TGTGCCAGCAGCGTAACAGGATTCTACGAGCAGTACGTC.

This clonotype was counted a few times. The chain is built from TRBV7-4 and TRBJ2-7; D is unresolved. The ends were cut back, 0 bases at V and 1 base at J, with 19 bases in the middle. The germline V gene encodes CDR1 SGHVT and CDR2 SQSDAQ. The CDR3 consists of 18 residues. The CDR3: CASSLAPPPTRESYEQYV. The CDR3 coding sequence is TGTGCCAGCAGCTTAGCGCCCCCGCCGACGCGAGAATCCTACGAGCAGTACGTC.

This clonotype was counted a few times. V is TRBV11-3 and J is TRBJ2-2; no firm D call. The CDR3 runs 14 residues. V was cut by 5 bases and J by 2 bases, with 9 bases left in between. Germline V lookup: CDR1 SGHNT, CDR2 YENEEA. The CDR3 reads CASSRGVNTGELFF. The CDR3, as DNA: TGTGCCAGCAGCCGAGGAGTTAACACCGGGGAGCTGTTTTTT. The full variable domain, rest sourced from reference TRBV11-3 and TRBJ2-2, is EAGVVQSPRYKIIEKKQPVAFWCNPISGHNTLYWYLQNLGQGPELLIRYENEEAVDDSQLPKDRFSAERLKGVDSTLKIQPAELGDSAVYLCASSRGVNTGELFFGEGSRLTVL.

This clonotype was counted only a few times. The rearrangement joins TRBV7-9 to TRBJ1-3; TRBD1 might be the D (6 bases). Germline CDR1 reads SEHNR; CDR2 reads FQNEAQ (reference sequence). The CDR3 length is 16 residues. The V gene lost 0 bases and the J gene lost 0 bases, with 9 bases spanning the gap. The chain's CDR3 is CASSLARGHSGNTIYF. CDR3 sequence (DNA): TGTGCCAGCAGCTTAGCGCGGGGACACTCTGGAAACACCATATATTTT.

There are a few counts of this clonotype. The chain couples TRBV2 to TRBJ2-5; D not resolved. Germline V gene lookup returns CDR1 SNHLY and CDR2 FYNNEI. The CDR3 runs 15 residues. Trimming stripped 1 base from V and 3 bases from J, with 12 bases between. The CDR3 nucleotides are TGTGCCAGCAGTGAAGGTGTGTCACGAAAAGAGACCCAGTACTTC. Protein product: CASSEGVSRKETQYF.

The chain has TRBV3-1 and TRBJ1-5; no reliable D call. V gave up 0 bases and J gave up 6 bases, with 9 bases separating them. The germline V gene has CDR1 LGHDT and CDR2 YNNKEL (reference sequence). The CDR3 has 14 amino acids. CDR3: CASSQEAGSQPQHF. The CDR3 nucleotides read TGTGCCAGCAGCCAAGAGGCGGGGTCTCAGCCCCAGCATTTT.

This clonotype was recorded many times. The chain's CDR3 is CASSRLVNEQFF. CDR3 DNA: TGCGCCAGCAGCCGACTAGTAAATGAGCAGTTCTTC. The gene calls are TRBV5-1 and TRBJ2-1, with D possibly matching TRBD2 (6 bases). V gave up 4 bases and J gave up 7 bases, with 9 bases separating them. Germline CDR1 and CDR2: SGHRS and YFSETQ. CDR3 size: 12 residues.

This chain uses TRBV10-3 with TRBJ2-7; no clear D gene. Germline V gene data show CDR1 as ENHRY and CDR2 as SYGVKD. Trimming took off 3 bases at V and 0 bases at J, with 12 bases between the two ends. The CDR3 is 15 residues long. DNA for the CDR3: TGTGCCATCAGTGATGGAGCGATTAGCTCCTACGAGCAGTACGTC. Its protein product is CAISDGAISSYEQYV.